A single sample gave rise to the 29 T cell receptor beta chains below, sequenced in a study of T cell repertoires in cytomegalovirus infection. Using its own MiXCR run on the reads, TCRdb lists one record per CDR3 protein. Of hundreds of thousands of distinct CDR3 sequences in the sample, 15% to 20% were seen once. Sequenced material: PBMCs. The receptors here all came from a human donor in good health (CMV status not recorded). Some clones in this sample may be carry-over from other donors' samples.

This clonotype came up a few times. The V call is TRBV19, the J call TRBJ2-2; 7 positions agree with TRBD1. Germline values: CDR1 LNHDA, CDR2 SQIVND (reference sequence). The V and J ends lost 7 bases and 1 base, in that order; junction bases with no gene match: 3. The CDR3 spans 14 residues. For the CDR3, the DNA is TGTGCCAGTACCCGGACAGGGAACACCGGGGAGCTGTTTTTT. Protein sequence: CASTRTGNTGELFF. Supplemented by reference TRBV19 and TRBJ2-2, the full variable domain reads DGGITQSPKYLFRKEGQNVTLSCEQNLNHDAMYWYRQDPGQGLRLIYYSQIVNDFQKGDIAEGYSVSREKKESFPLTVTSAQKNPTAFYLCASTRTGNTGELFFGEGSRLTVL.

A remark on this clonotype: One end of the junction fails to match germline, which may point to a read error. The gene calls are TRBV6-1 and TRBJ2-1; perhaps D is TRBD1 or TRBD2 (7 bases each). This CDR3 is built from 19 residues. Germline CDR1 is MNHNS and CDR2 is SASEGT. Here the CDR3 reads CASSEGGIRQGFKNNEQIF. DNA for the CDR3: TGTGCCAGCAGTGAGGGAGGGATCCGACAGGGTTTCAAAAACAATGAGCAGATCTTC.

The J gene is TRBJ1-3, the V gene TRBV10-3; no clear D gene. This CDR3 region has 14 residues. Germline V gene data show CDR1 as ENHRY and CDR2 as SYGVKD. Trimming left V 8 bases short and J 4 bases short, with 15 bases between. CDR3 coding DNA: TGTGCCATCGGCAAGGGCCTTCAGGGAAACACCATATATTTT. Translating gives CAIGKGLQGNTIYF.

This clonotype was seen a handful of times. V gene TRBV11-2 combines with J gene TRBJ2-3; D might be TRBD2 (6 bases). The CDR3 sequence is 13 residues long. From germline, CDR1 is SGHAT and CDR2 FQNNGV. V shed 8 bases and J shed 3 bases, with 12 bases lying between them. The CDR3 is CASLASATDTQYF. The CDR3 nucleotides read TGTGCCAGCCTGGCTAGCGCGACAGATACGCAGTATTTT.

Ten or more counts support this clonotype. The chain carries TRBV7-2 and TRBJ2-5; 13 bases line up with TRBD2. Germline lookup yields CDR1 SGHTA and CDR2 FQGNSA. Trimming cost V 5 bases and J 2 bases; bases outside gene matches: 5. The length of the CDR3 is 16 residues. CDR3 loop: CASSTTSGGGQETQYF. CDR3 nucleotides: TGTGCCAGCAGCACCACTAGCGGGGGGGGACAAGAGACCCAGTACTTC.

The rearrangement joins TRBV12-3 or TRBV12-4 to TRBJ2-3; 7 bases line up with TRBD2. This CDR3 has 17 amino acids. V trimming: 1 base; J trimming: 4 bases; junction bases outside the gene matches: 11. The CDR3 sequence is CASSLGARASGSDTQYF. In DNA, the CDR3 is TGTGCCAGCAGTTTAGGGGCTCGGGCTAGCGGCTCAGATACGCAGTATTTT.

The genes are TRBV20-1 and TRBJ2-5, with TRBD2 identical over 9 bases. CDR3 size: 15 residues. V lost 6 bases and J lost 0; bases outside the gene matches: 8. CDR1 DFQATT and CDR2 SNEGSKA come from the germline V gene (reference sequence). In nucleotides, the CDR3 is TGCAGTGCCAACAAGCGGGGGGACCACCAAGAGACCCAGTACTTC. As protein: CSANKRGDHQETQYF.

V is TRBV6-6 and J is TRBJ2-1; D remains ambiguous. This CDR3 is built from 12 residues. The V gene's germline CDR1 is MNHNY and CDR2 SVGAGI (reference sequence). V lost 7 bases, J lost 2 bases, and 6 bases lay in between. The CDR3 region has the DNA TGTGCCAGCACAGTCACCTACAATGAGCAGTTCTTC. This sequence encodes CASTVTYNEQFF.

In its sample, this clonotype was seen a few times. The chain links TRBV7-2 to TRBJ1-1; 7 nucleotides align to TRBD1. Germline CDR1 is SGHTA and CDR2 is FQGNSA. The J segment lost 1 base and the V segment lost 2 bases, leaving 7 bases of the junction unmatched. CDR3 length equals 16 residues. The CDR3 loop is CASSLRGSGGNTEAFF. Here the CDR3 DNA reads TGTGCCAGCAGCTTACGAGGGTCAGGGGGGAACACTGAAGCTTTCTTT.

The table lists this clonotype with a few counts. The chain links TRBV29-1 to TRBJ1-2; D is perhaps TRBD1 (5 bases). The CDR3 is 13 amino acids. Germline assignment: CDR1 SQVTM and CDR2 ANQGSEA. V was cut by 5 bases and J by 4 bases, with 14 bases left in between. The CDR3 reads CSVKPQGSYGYTF. The CDR3 nucleotides are TGCAGCGTTAAGCCCCAGGGAAGCTATGGCTACACCTTC. Full variable domain (missing parts from reference TRBV29-1 and TRBJ1-2): SAVISQKPSRDICQRGTSLTIQCQVDSQVTMMFWYRQQPGQSLTLIATANQGSEATYESGFVIDKFPISRPNLTFSTLTVSNMSPEDSSIYLCSVKPQGSYGYTFGSGTRLTVV.

The table lists this clonotype with a few counts. The rearrangement uses TRBV20-1 and TRBJ2-5; 9 nucleotides line up with TRBD2. This CDR3 contains 13 residues. The V and J ends lost 4 bases and 4 bases, in that order; junction bases with no gene match: 4. Germline values: CDR1 DFQATT, CDR2 SNEGSKA (reference sequence). The CDR3 loop is CSATGLARETQYF. The CDR3 bases are TGCAGTGCTACGGGACTAGCTCGAGAGACCCAGTACTTC.

This clonotype was recorded a few times. The chain links TRBV29-1 to TRBJ1-5; no clear D. V was pared by 4 bases and J by 3 bases, with 16 bases between. Germline V lookup: CDR1 SQVTM, CDR2 ANQGSEA. This CDR3 has 15 residues. CDR3 in amino acids: CSVAQDIGPNQPQHF. The CDR3 coding sequence is TGCAGCGTTGCCCAAGACATAGGCCCCAATCAGCCCCAGCATTTT.

This clonotype has at least ten counts. The chain joins TRBV7-2 to TRBJ1-3; D remains unclear. CDR1 and CDR2 from the germline V gene are SGHTA and FQGNSA. This CDR3 contains 18 residues. V lost 5 bases, J lost 0 bases, and 20 bases lay in between. CDR3 coding DNA: TGTGCCAGCAGCCCACGCCCCACACTTTCCACCTCTGGAAACACCATATATTTT. It translates to CASSPRPTLSTSGNTIYF.

This clonotype occurred a few times. The rearrangement joins TRBV6-2 or TRBV6-3 to TRBJ1-1; 8 nucleotides align to TRBD1. CDR3 length: 14 residues. V shed 4 bases, J shed 1 base, and the junction held 2 bases outside the gene matches. Germline V lookup: CDR1 MNHEY, CDR2 SVGEGT. The CDR3: CASSSGQENTEAFF. The CDR3 DNA follows: TGTGCCAGCAGTTCGGGACAGGAGAACACTGAAGCTTTCTTT.

In its sample, this clonotype was seen many times. The CDR3 DNA reads as TGTGCCAGCAGCCAGGGGTTGGATCAGCCCCAGCATTTT. It yields the protein CASSQGLDQPQHF. This chain connects TRBV7-2 to TRBJ1-5; a weak D match, TRBD1 (6 bases). The CDR3 runs to 13 residues. Germline CDR1 SGHTA, CDR2 FQGNSA. V shed 5 bases and J shed 5 bases, with 10 bases lying between them.

This clonotype has more than one count but fewer than ten. This chain connects TRBV2 to TRBJ1-3, with D unclear. Per germline, CDR1 SNHLY and CDR2 FYNNEI. V shed 6 bases and J shed 3 bases, with 6 bases lying between them. CDR3 length: 12 residues. CDR3 DNA: TGTGCCAGCAGAAGGTTTGGAAACACCATATATTTT. This codes for CASRRFGNTIYF. The full variable domain, rest sourced from reference TRBV2 and TRBJ1-3, is EPEVTQTPSHQVTQMGQEVILRCVPISNHLYFYWYRQILGQKVEFLVSFYNNEISEKSEIFDDQFSVERPDGSNFTLKIRSTKLEDSAMYFCASRRFGNTIYFGEGSWLTVV.

This clonotype was counted at least ten times. The chain couples TRBV7-2 to TRBJ1-6; weak D call: TRBD1 (6 bases). The CDR3 has 15 residues. CDR1 is SGHTA and CDR2 is FQGNSA in the germline V gene. V lost 7 bases and J 9 bases, leaving 19 bases between the germline ends. In nucleotides, the CDR3 is TGTGCCAGCACCAAGCCGTGGGCAGGGGTTTCACCCCTCCACTTT. Translated: CASTKPWAGVSPLHF.

The sample holds many counts of this clonotype. The chain has TRBV10-3 and TRBJ1-2; D call uncertain. Germline V CDR1 and CDR2: ENHRY, SYGVKD. V was clipped by 0 bases and J by 2 bases, with 1 base between them. The CDR3 has 12 residues. The CDR3 DNA is TGTGCCATCAGTGAGTCCAACTATGGCTACACCTTC. It codes for CAISESNYGYTF.

In DNA, the CDR3 is TGTGCCAGCAGTTACCCAGAGACAGGGATTGGTGGCTACACCTTC. Its translation is CASSYPETGIGGYTF. The chain joins TRBV12-3 or TRBV12-4 to TRBJ1-2; TRBD1 aligns across 7 bases. V dropped 4 bases and J dropped 7; count of bases not matched to a gene: 12. The CDR3 extends over 15 amino acids.

The chain couples TRBV5-1 to TRBJ2-5; D possibly corresponds to TRBD2 (6 bases). V dropped 2 bases and J dropped 3 bases, with 17 bases sitting between them. This CDR3 has 16 amino acids. The V gene's germline CDR1 is SGHRS and CDR2 YFSETQ. CDR3 nucleotide sequence: TGCGCCAGCAGCTTCCGCCAGGGCGGGGAGGAAGAGACCCAGTACTTC. Amino acid sequence: CASSFRQGGEEETQYF. Looking up the rest from reference TRBV5-1 and TRBJ2-5 gives the full variable domain: KAGVTQTPRYLIKTRGQQVTLSCSPISGHRSVSWYQQTPGQGLQFLFEYFSETQRNKGNFPGRFSGRQFSNSRSEMNVSTLELGDSALYLCASSFRQGGEEETQYFGPGTRLLVL.

This clonotype was picked up a small number of times. V usage is TRBV7-4 and J usage is TRBJ2-6; 8 nucleotides line up with TRBD2. Germline lookup yields CDR1 SGHVT and CDR2 SQSDAQ. This CDR3 has 18 amino acids. The V and J ends lost 1 base and 2 bases, in that order; junction bases with no gene match: 7. CDR3 coding DNA: TGTGCCAGCAGCTTAGTACTGGCGGGGGGACCTGGGGCCAACGTCCTGACTTTC. Residues: CASSLVLAGGPGANVLTF. Full variable domain (remainder filled in from reference TRBV7-4 and TRBJ2-6): GAGVSQSPRYKVAKRGRDVALRCDSISGHVTLYWYRQTLGQGSEVLTYSQSDAQRDKSGRPSGRFSAERPERSVSTLKIQRTEQGDSAVYLCASSLVLAGGPGANVLTFGAGSRLTVL.

This clonotype turned up a few times. The chain joins TRBV7-9 to TRBJ1-2, with TRBD1 matching 7 bases. Germline CDR1 and CDR2: SEHNR and FQNEAQ (reference sequence). The CDR3 contains 17 residues. Losses at the gene ends were 6 bases for V and 0 bases for J; bases not matched to a gene: 13. CDR3 bases: TGTGCCAGCAGTAGAAGGGGGCCCCACAAAGCTAACTATGGCTACACCTTC. Encoded protein: CASSRRGPHKANYGYTF.

This clonotype was counted ten times or more. The chain is built from TRBV7-2 and TRBJ2-3; 11 bases match TRBD2. CDR1 SGHTA and CDR2 FQGNSA come from the germline V gene. After removal of 4 bases from V and 4 bases from J, the junction contained 4 bases not matched to a gene. This CDR3 has 15 residues. CDR3 sequence (DNA): TGTGCCAGCAGCTACCGACTAGCGGGGTCAGATACGCAGTATTTT. This sequence encodes CASSYRLAGSDTQYF.

The CDR3 DNA reads TGTGCCAGCAGCTTAGCGGAGGCAGGGTGGGGTGGCTACACCTTC. This encodes CASSLAEAGWGGYTF. This chain connects TRBV7-2 to TRBJ1-2; possible D gene TRBD1, 5 bases. Trimming stripped 0 bases from V and 7 bases from J, with 15 bases between. The CDR3 totals 15 residues. In germline, CDR1 is SGHTA, CDR2 FQGNSA.

This clonotype has only a few counts. V and J are TRBV4-1 and TRBJ1-4; D gene ambiguous. The CDR3 contains 15 residues. With 4 bases removed from V and 6 bases from J, the gap between germline ends came to 15 bases. Germline-derived CDR1 and CDR2 are MGHRA and YSYEKL. The CDR3 DNA follows: TGCGCCAGCAGCCGCACTGGCCTGGGTTATGAAAAACTGTTTTTT. It specifies CASSRTGLGYEKLFF.

This clonotype was recorded a few times. V usage is TRBV27 and J usage is TRBJ2-3; D is undetermined. Deletions cut 2 bases from V and 6 bases from J, with 9 bases between. CDR3 length: 13 amino acids. Germline CDR1 and CDR2: MNHEY and SMNVEV (reference sequence). CDR3 DNA: TGTGCCAGCAGTTTAACCCCCGTTGATACGCAGTATTTT. This encodes CASSLTPVDTQYF.

This clonotype turned up a few times. The chain couples TRBV20-1 to TRBJ2-3; either TRBD1 or TRBD2 may supply D (6 bases each). This CDR3 contains 16 residues. Trimming took 0 bases from V and 2 from J, leaving 15 bases between them. Per the germline V gene, CDR1 is DFQATT and CDR2 is SNEGSKA (reference sequence). The CDR3 coding sequence is TGCAGTGCTAGAGACAGAAGGGGGGCCAACACAGATACGCAGTATTTT. Translation gives CSARDRRGANTDTQYF.

The chain carries TRBV4-3 and TRBJ2-5, with 7 nucleotides matching TRBD2. V trimming: 1 base; J trimming: 5 bases; junction bases outside the gene matches: 7. CDR1 LGHNA and CDR2 YSLEER come from the germline V gene. This CDR3 has 15 amino acids. The DNA for the CDR3 is TGCGCCAGCAGCCAAGTAGCGGGCTTCTTGGAGACCCAGTACTTC. Translated, it gives CASSQVAGFLETQYF.

This clonotype was observed a handful of times. A read error may explain this, as a much larger clone is one base away. The chain couples TRBV7-2 to TRBJ2-5; TRBD2 aligns across 9 bases. The germline V gene has CDR1 SGHTA and CDR2 FQGNSA. V lost 5 bases, J lost 1 base, and 2 bases stayed unmatched. This CDR3 contains 14 residues. The chain's CDR3 is CASSRLAAQETQYF. The CDR3 DNA is TGTGCCAGCAGCCGACTAGCGGCCCAAGAGACCCAGTACTTC.